This passage covers 3 T cell receptor beta chains from one sample sequenced in a study of metastatic and nonmetastatic thyroid tumors. Nobody among the patients had been given any treatment before thyroid surgery. TCRdb reanalyzed the PCR reads via MiXCR. The sample carries tens of thousands of clones, around 17% recorded once. Sequencing used blood. Source of these receptors: a female donor with papillary thyroid cancer or a benign thyroid nodule (not recorded which). Some clones in this sample may be carry-over from other donors' samples.

This clone was seen at least ten times. One end of the junction does not line up with germline, which may come from a read error. The chain has TRBV18 and TRBJ2-2; possible D gene TRBD2, 5 bases. This CDR3 has 12 amino acids. The germline V gene encodes CDR1 KGHSH and CDR2 LQKENI. CDR3 sequence (DNA): TGTGCCAGCTCACCACCCACCGGGGAGCCGTTTTTT. It encodes CASSPPTGEPFF.

This clone occurred many times. The chain carries TRBV7-8 and TRBJ1-1, with 9 bases lining up with TRBD1. Unmatched junction bases numbered 9, after V lost 4 bases and J lost 0 bases. CDR1 SGHVS and CDR2 FQNEAQ come from the germline V gene. The CDR3 runs to 17 residues. The CDR3 region has the DNA TGTGCCAGCAGCTGGGCTACAGGGGGCCGAATGAACACTGAAGCTTTCTTT. Encoded protein: CASSWATGGRMNTEAFF.

This clone was observed at least ten times. The CDR3 DNA follows: TGTGCCAGCAGCCCCCCCGGGACTAGCGGGAGCAATGAGCAGTTCTTC. It codes for CASSPPGTSGSNEQFF. The chain couples TRBV4-2 to TRBJ2-1; 14 bases are shared with TRBD2. Trimming took 4 bases from V and 6 from J; bases not matched to a gene: 5. CDR1 is LGHNA, CDR2 YNFKEQ, per germline. CDR3 length equals 16 residues.